This T cell receptor (beta chain) came from a study of T cell changes during pregnancy in multiple sclerosis. This clone appeared a few times. Generated by immunoSEQ multiplex PCR, the TCRdb table keeps only in-frame clones and is missing some. Of around 62,000 clones listed, about 89% are singletons. Sequenced material: peripheral blood, taken in the first trimester of pregnancy. The receptor's source is a female donor with multiple sclerosis, enrolled in a pregnancy study.

DNA of the CDR3: TGTGCCAGCCCGGTGGACAGGACAGAGTATGGCTACACCTTC. It is translated as CASPVDRTEYGYTF. This rearrangement joins TRBV7-9 to TRBJ1-2, with 7 bases fitting TRBD1. This CDR3 spans 14 amino acids. CDR1 and CDR2 (germline): SEHNR, FQNEAQ (reference sequence). V trimming: 8 bases; J trimming: 5 bases; junction bases outside the gene matches: 11. Full variable domain (remainder filled in from reference TRBV7-9 and TRBJ1-2): DTGVSQNPRHKITKRGQNVTFRCDPISEHNRLYWYRQTLGQGPEFLTYFQNEAQLEKSRLLSDRFSAERPKGSFSTLEIQRTEQGDSAMYLCASPVDRTEYGYTFGSGTRLTVV.